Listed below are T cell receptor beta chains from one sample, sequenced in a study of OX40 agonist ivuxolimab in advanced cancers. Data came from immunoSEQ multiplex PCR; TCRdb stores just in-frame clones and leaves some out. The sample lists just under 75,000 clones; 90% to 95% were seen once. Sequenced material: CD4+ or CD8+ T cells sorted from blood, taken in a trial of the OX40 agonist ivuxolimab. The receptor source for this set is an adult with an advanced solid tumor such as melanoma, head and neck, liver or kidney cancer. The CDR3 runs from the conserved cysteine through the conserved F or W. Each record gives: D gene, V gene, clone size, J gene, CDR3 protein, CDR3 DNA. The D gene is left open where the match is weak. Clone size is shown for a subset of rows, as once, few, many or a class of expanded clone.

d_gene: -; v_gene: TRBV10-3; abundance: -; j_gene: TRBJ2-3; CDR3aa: CAISVRGSTDTQYF; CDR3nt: TGTGCCATCAGTGTACGAGGGAGCACAGATACGCAGTATTTT
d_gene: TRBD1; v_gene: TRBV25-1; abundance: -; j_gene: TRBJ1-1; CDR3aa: CASSDPGQPKAFF; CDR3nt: TGTGCCAGCAGTGACCCGGGACAGCCTAAAGCTTTCTTT
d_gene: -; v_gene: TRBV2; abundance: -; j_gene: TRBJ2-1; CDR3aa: CASLRTGNNEQFF; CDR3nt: TGTGCCAGCCTTAGGACTGGGAACAATGAGCAGTTCTTC
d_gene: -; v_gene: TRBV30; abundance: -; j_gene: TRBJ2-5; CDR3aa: CAWGSQETQYF; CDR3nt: TGTGCCTGGGGGTCCCAAGAGACCCAGTACTTC
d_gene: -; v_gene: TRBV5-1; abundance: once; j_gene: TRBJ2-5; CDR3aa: CASRNRDQETQYF; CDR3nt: TGCGCCAGCAGAAACAGGGATCAAGAGACCCAGTACTTC
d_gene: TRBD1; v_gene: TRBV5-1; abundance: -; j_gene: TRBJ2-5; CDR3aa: CASRGTGSGLLETQYF; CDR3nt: TGCGCCAGTCGAGGGACAGGGAGTGGTTTATTGGAGACCCAGTACTTC
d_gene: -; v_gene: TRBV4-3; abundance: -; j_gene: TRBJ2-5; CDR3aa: CASSQGPGSQETQYF; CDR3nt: TGCGCCAGCAGCCAGGGCCCAGGGTCTCAAGAGACCCAGTACTTC
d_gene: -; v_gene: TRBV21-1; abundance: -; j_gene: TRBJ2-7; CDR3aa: CASSKVLFGVREQYF; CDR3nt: TGTGCCAGCAGCAAAGTGCTGTTTGGGGTCAGGGAGCAGTACTTC
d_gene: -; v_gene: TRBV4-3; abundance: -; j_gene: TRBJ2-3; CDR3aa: CASSQEARGGTDTQYF; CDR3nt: TGCGCCAGCAGCCAAGAAGCCAGGGGGGGCACAGATACGCAGTATTTT
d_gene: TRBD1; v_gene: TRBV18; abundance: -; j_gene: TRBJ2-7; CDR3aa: CASSPQQGGGYEQYF; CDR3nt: TGTGCCAGCTCACCACAACAAGGGGGCGGCTACGAGCAGTACTTC
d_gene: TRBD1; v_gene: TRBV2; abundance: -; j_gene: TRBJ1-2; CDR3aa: CASSEMTGNYGYTF; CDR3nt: TGTGCCAGCAGTGAAATGACAGGGAACTATGGCTACACCTTC
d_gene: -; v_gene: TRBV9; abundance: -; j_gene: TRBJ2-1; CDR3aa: CASSTLYNEQFF; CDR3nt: TGTGCCAGCAGCACCCTTTACAATGAGCAGTTCTTC
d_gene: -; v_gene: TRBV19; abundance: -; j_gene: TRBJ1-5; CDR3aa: CASSPRQSNQPQHF; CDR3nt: TGTGCCAGTAGTCCCCGACAGTCCAATCAGCCCCAGCATTTT
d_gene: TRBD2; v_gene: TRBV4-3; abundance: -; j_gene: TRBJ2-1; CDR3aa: CASSQDSASGRSEQFF; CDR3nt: TGCGCCAGCAGCCAAGATTCGGCTAGCGGGAGAAGTGAGCAGTTCTTC
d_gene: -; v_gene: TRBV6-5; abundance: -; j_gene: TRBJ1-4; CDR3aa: CASSWGYERTNEKLFF; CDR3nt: TGTGCCAGCAGTTGGGGCTACGAGCGAACTAATGAAAAACTGTTTTTT
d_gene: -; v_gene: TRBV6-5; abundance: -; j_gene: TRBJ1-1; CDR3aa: CASSLSGLQNTEAFF; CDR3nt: TGTGCCAGCAGTTTGTCGGGACTCCAGAACACTGAAGCTTTCTTT
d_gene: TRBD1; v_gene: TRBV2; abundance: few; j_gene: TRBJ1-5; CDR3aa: CASGGDRVQPQHF; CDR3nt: TGTGCCAGTGGAGGCGACAGGGTTCAGCCCCAGCATTTT
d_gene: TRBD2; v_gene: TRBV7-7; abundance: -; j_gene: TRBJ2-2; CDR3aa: CASSGGGAGVTGELFF; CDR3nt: TGTGCCAGCAGCGGTGGAGGGGCGGGAGTCACCGGGGAGCTGTTTTTT
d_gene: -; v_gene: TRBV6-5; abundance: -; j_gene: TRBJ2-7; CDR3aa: CASRRTSLSSYEQYF; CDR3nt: TGTGCCAGCAGACGGACTTCTTTAAGCTCCTACGAGCAGTACTTC
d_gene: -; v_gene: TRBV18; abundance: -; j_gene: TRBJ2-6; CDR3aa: CASSPPGSGANVLTF; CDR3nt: TGTGCCAGCTCACCACCAGGGTCTGGGGCCAACGTCCTGACTTTC
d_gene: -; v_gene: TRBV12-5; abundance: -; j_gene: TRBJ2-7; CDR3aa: CASGLGTASYEQYF; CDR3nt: TGTGCTAGTGGTTTGGGTACAGCCTCCTACGAGCAGTACTTC
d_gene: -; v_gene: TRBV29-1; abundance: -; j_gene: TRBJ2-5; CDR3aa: CSVDLGGNQETQYF; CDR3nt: TGCAGCGTTGATTTAGGGGGAAACCAAGAGACCCAGTACTTC
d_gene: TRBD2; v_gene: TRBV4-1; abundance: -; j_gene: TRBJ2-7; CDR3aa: CASSPRGTTTYEQYF; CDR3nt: TGCGCCAGCAGCCCACGCGGGACTACGACCTACGAGCAGTACTTC
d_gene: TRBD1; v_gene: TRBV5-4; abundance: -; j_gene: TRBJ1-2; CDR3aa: CASSKDRGSGYTF; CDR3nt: TGTGCCAGCAGCAAGGACAGGGGAAGTGGCTACACCTTC
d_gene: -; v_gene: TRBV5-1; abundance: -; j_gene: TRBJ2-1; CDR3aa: CASSSDANRGEQFF; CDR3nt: TGCGCCAGCAGCTCCGATGCGAATCGGGGAGAGCAGTTCTTC
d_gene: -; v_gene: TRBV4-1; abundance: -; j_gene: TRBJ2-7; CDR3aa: CASSQELNLGTGNYEQYF; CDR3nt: TGCGCCAGCAGCCAAGAGTTAAACCTCGGGACTGGAAACTACGAGCAGTACTTC
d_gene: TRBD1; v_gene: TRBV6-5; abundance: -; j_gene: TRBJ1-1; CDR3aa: CASSAAGTANTEAFF; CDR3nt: TGTGCCAGCAGTGCCGCCGGGACAGCGAACACTGAAGCTTTCTTT
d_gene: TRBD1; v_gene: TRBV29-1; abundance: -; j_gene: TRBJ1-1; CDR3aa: CSARQGGTEAFF; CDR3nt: TGCAGCGCCCGACAGGGCGGGACTGAAGCTTTCTTT
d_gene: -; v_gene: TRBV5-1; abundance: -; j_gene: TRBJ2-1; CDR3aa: CASSSIAESYNEQFF; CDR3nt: TGCGCCAGCAGCTCGATAGCGGAATCCTACAATGAGCAGTTCTTC
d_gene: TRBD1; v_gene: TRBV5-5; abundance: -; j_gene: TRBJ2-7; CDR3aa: CARSGTGVAEQYF; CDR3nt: TGTGCCAGATCCGGGACAGGGGTTGCCGAGCAGTACTTC
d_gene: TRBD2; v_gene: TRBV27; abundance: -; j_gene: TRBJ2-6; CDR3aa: CASSLMLAGGPGANVLTF; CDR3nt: TGTGCCAGCAGTTTAATGCTAGCGGGAGGGCCTGGGGCCAACGTCCTGACTTTC
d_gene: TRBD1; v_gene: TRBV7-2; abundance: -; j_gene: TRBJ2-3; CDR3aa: CASSFIPGGQGQYTDTQYF; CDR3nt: TGTGCCAGCAGCTTCATCCCAGGAGGACAGGGGCAATACACAGATACGCAGTATTTT
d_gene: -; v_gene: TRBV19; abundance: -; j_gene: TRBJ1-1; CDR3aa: CATCPAEAHTEAFF; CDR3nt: TGTGCCACCTGCCCCGCAGAAGCGCACACTGAAGCTTTCTTT
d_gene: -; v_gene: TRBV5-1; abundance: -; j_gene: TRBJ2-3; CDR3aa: CASSLALGTDTQYF; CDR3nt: TGCGCCAGCAGCTTGGCCTTGGGCACAGATACGCAGTATTTT
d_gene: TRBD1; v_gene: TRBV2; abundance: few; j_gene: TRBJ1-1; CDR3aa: CASRRGQGGEAFF; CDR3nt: TGTGCCAGCAGGAGAGGACAGGGAGGTGAAGCTTTCTTT
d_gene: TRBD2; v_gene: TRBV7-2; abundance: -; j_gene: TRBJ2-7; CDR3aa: CASSFSQLAGGEQYF; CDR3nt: TGTGCCAGCAGCTTCTCTCAGCTAGCGGGAGGCGAGCAGTACTTC
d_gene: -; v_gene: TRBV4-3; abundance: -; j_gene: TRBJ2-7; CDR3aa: CASSQIQSGTYEQYF; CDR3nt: TGCGCCAGCAGCCAAATTCAGAGCGGAACCTACGAGCAGTACTTC
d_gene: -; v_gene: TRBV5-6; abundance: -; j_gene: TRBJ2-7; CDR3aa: CASSLGALASYEQYF; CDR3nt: TGTGCCAGCAGCTTGGGAGCTCTAGCGTCCTACGAGCAGTACTTC
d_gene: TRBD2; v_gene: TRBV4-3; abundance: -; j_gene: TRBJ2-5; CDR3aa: CASSQDWGGSGRQETQYF; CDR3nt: TGCGCCAGCAGCCAAGATTGGGGGGGAAGCGGTCGGCAAGAGACCCAGTACTTC
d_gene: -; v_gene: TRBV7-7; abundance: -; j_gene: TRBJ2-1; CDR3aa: CASSPSRAGGRFNEQFF; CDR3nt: TGTGCCAGCAGCCCGTCTCGGGCGGGCGGTAGGTTCAATGAGCAGTTCTTC
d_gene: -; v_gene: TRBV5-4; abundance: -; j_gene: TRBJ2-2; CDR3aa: CASSLEQGTGELFF; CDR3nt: TGTGCCAGCAGCTTGGAGCAGGGGACCGGGGAGCTGTTTTTT
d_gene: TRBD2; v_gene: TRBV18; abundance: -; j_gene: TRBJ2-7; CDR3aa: CASSPTPGGQYF; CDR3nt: TGTGCCAGCTCACCAACCCCGGGAGGGCAGTACTTC
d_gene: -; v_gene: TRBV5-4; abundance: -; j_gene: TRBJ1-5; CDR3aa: CASSLGFGQPQHF; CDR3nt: TGTGCCAGCAGCTTGGGTTTTGGCCAGCCCCAGCATTTT
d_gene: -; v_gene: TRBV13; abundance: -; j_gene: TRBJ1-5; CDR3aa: CASSLDHSANQPQHF; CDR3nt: TGTGCCAGCAGCTTAGATCATTCCGCCAATCAGCCCCAGCATTTT
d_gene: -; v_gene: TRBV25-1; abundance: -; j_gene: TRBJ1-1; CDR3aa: CASFKATRNTEAFF; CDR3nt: TGTGCCAGCTTTAAAGCTACTCGGAACACTGAAGCTTTCTTT
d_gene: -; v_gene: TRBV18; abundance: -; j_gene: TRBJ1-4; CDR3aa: CASSPPGSREEKLFF; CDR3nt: TGTGCCAGCTCACCTCCAGGGAGTAGAGAAGAAAAACTGTTTTTT
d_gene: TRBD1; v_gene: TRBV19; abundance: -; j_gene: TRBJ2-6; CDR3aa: CAVGTASSGANVLTF; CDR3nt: TGTGCCGTCGGGACAGCCAGCTCTGGGGCCAACGTCCTGACTTTC
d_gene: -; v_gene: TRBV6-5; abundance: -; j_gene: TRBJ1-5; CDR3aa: CASSYDSGGSNQPQHF; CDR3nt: TGTGCCAGCAGTTACGACTCTGGGGGGAGCAATCAGCCCCAGCATTTT
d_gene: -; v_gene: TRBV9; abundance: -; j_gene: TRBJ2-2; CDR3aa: CASSVGGAAGELFF; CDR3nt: TGTGCCAGCAGCGTAGGGGGGGCCGCCGGGGAGCTGTTTTTT
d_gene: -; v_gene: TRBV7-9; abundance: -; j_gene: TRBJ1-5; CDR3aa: CASSQGDTFNQPQHF; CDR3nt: TGTGCCAGCAGCCAAGGGGACACATTTAATCAGCCCCAGCATTTT
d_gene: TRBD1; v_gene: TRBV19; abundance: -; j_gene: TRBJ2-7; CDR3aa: CASSIGQGASYEQYF; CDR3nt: TGTGCCAGTAGTATCGGACAGGGGGCTTCCTACGAGCAGTACTTC
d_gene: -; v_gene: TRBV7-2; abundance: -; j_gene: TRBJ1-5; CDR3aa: CASSPFSGPQHF; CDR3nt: TGTGCCAGCAGCCCGTTCAGCGGGCCCCAGCATTTT
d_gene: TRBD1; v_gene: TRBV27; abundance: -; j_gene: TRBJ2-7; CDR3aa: CASSSGQGTHEQYF; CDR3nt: TGTGCCAGCAGTTCCGGACAGGGAACCCACGAGCAGTACTTC
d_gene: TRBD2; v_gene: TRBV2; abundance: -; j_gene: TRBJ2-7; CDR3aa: CASSVLTSGPLREQYF; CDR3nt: TGTGCCAGCAGCGTGCTTACTAGCGGTCCCCTCCGCGAGCAGTACTTC
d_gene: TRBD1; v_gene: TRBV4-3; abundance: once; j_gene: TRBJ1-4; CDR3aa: CASSQGDRVPNEKLFF; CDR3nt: TGCGCCAGCAGCCAAGGCGACAGGGTGCCTAATGAAAAACTGTTTTTT
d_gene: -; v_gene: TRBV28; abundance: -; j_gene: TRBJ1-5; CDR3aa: CASSLGGGGNQPQHF; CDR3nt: TGTGCCAGCAGTTTGGGGGGTGGCGGCAATCAGCCCCAGCATTTT